The source of this T cell receptor beta chain is a study of blood T cell repertoires in COVID-19. The J segment lost 1 base and the V segment lost 4 bases, leaving 2 bases of the junction unmatched. The CDR3 is made up of 14 amino acids. Germline V CDR1 and CDR2: SGHNT, YYREEE (reference sequence). Produced via immunoSEQ multiplex PCR; TCRdb's table is partial and in-frame only. The sample contains around 300,000 clones, roughly 90% of which appear only once. This TCR was sampled from a woman aged 25 to 45 with COVID-19, enrolled during active disease. Source material: peripheral blood. The V gene is TRBV5-4, the J gene TRBJ2-7; 10 bases line up with TRBD1. CDR3 amino acids: CASSRGQGSYEQYF. The CDR3 DNA reads as TGTGCCAGCAGCAGGGGACAGGGGTCCTACGAGCAGTACTTC.